A single sample is the source of the 30 T cell receptor beta chains below, sequenced in a study of OX40 agonist ivuxolimab in advanced cancers. Sequencing used immunoSEQ multiplex PCR; TCRdb keeps in-frame clones, though not all of them. The sample includes 7,000 or so clones, about 70% of them seen just once. Here the sequenced sample was CD4+ or CD8+ T cells sorted from blood, taken in a trial of the OX40 agonist ivuxolimab. These receptors were obtained from an adult with an advanced solid tumor such as melanoma, head and neck, liver or kidney cancer.

This clone was seen only once. The chain employs TRBV4-1 and TRBJ1-3; unclear D gene. V dropped 2 bases and J dropped 0 bases, with 11 bases sitting between them. CDR1 and CDR2 from the germline V gene are MGHRA and YSYEKL. This CDR3 contains 16 residues. CDR3 sequence (DNA): TGCGCCAGCAGCCAAAGGGCGGACTACTCTGGAAACACCATATATTTT. The encoded protein is CASSQRADYSGNTIYF.

The gene calls are TRBV30 and TRBJ2-3; tentatively, D is TRBD2 (5 bases). Trimming cost V 2 bases and J 0 bases, with 12 bases left between them. CDR1 is GTSNPN, CDR2 SVGIG, per germline (reference sequence). This CDR3 is 15 amino acids long. CDR3 DNA: TGTGCCTGGAGTATCCTAGCAGCTAGCACAGATACGCAGTATTTT. As protein: CAWSILAASTDTQYF.

The CDR3 bases are TGTGCCAGCAGTCCCTTGGGGACAGGTGGAGAGCAGTACTTC. Its protein is CASSPLGTGGEQYF. V and J are TRBV6-5 and TRBJ2-7, with TRBD1 identical over 8 bases. The CDR3 extends over 14 amino acids. Germline-derived CDR1 and CDR2 are MNHEY and SVGAGI. Germline trimming cut 5 bases from V and 7 bases from J; bases unmatched to any gene: 10.

V and J are TRBV4-3 and TRBJ1-1; D unresolved. Germline CDR1 LGHNA, CDR2 YSLEER. The CDR3 totals 15 residues. The V gene lost 4 bases and the J gene lost 0 bases, with 12 bases spanning the gap. The CDR3 nucleotides are TGCGCCAGCAGCCGAGACGGGTTGATGAACACTGAAGCTTTCTTT. Its protein is CASSRDGLMNTEAFF.

This chain joins TRBV21-1 and TRBJ2-2; the table's D call TRBD2 went unverified against the DNA. TRBV21-1 is classified as a pseudogene. CDR3 length: 18 amino acids. CDR3 sequence reads: CASSKGELTSANTGELFF. As DNA, the CDR3 is TGTGCCAGCAGCAAAGGGGAGCTTACCTCCGCGAACACCGGGGAGCTGTTTTTT.

The chain links TRBV28 to TRBJ2-7, with TRBD2 identical over 7 bases. From germline, CDR1 is MDHEN and CDR2 SYDVKM. Germline trimming cut 6 bases from V and 3 bases from J; bases unmatched to any gene: 17. This CDR3 has 17 residues. The CDR3 region is CASSLVPWRGKHYEQYF. The CDR3 DNA reads as TGTGCCAGCAGCCTAGTTCCCTGGCGGGGGAAGCACTACGAGCAGTACTTC. The full variable domain, its missing parts supplied by reference TRBV28 and TRBJ2-7, is DVKVTQSSRYLVKRTGEKVFLECVQDMDHENMFWYRQDPGLGLRLIYFSYDVKMKEKGDIPEGYSVSREKKERFSLILESASTNQTSMYLCASSLVPWRGKHYEQYFGPGTRLTVT.

This chain links TRBV2 with TRBJ2-1; 11 bases fit TRBD2. CDR1 and CDR2 (germline): SNHLY, FYNNEI. This CDR3 comprises 13 residues. Trimming removed 8 bases from V and 8 bases from J; junction bases left unmatched: 5. The CDR3: CASPTSGIDEQFF. CDR3 bases: TGTGCCAGCCCGACTAGCGGGATTGATGAGCAGTTCTTC.

This clone is categorized as large. The J gene is TRBJ2-1, the V gene TRBV5-1, with D maybe TRBD2 (6 bases). Germline lookup yields CDR1 SGHRS and CDR2 YFSETQ. This CDR3 is 13 amino acids long. The ends were cut back, 7 bases at V and 7 bases at J, with 15 bases in the middle. The CDR3 sequence: CASGPHGGNEQFF. CDR3 sequence (DNA): TGCGCCAGCGGGCCCCATGGGGGGAATGAGCAGTTCTTC.

The chain combines TRBV5-1 with TRBJ2-3; 11 bases fit TRBD2. Germline V gene data show CDR1 as SGHRS and CDR2 as YFSETQ. This CDR3 has 15 amino acids. J was trimmed by 5 bases and V by 4 bases; bases with no gene match: 6. The CDR3 nucleotides read TGCGCCAGCAGCATTAGCGGGAGGGCGGGAGATACGCAGTATTTT. It specifies CASSISGRAGDTQYF.

The rearrangement uses TRBV21-1 and TRBJ1-3; TRBD1, the D gene given by the table, was not confirmed from the DNA. TRBV21-1 is marked as a pseudogene. This CDR3 contains 18 residues. The CDR3 loop is CASSKDKRTVYSGNTIYF. For the CDR3, the DNA is TGTGCCAGCAGCAAAGATAAGCGGACAGTCTACTCTGGAAACACCATATATTTT.

The rearrangement uses TRBV5-4 and TRBJ2-7; 8 bases agree with TRBD1. The CDR3 has 14 amino acids. The germline V gene encodes CDR1 SGHNT and CDR2 YYREEE (reference sequence). After removal of 5 bases from V and 2 bases from J, the junction contained 6 bases not matched to a gene. CDR3 sequence: CASRSGQDTYEQYF. In DNA form, the CDR3 reads TGTGCCAGCAGGTCGGGACAGGATACCTACGAGCAGTACTTC.

This sequence joins TRBV5-6 and TRBJ2-7; 7 positions match TRBD2. V shed 2 bases, J shed 6 bases, and the junction held 11 bases outside the gene matches. Germline V CDR1 and CDR2: SGHDT, YYEEEE. This CDR3 region has 15 residues. DNA of the CDR3: TGTGCCAGCAGCTTCAGCGGGACCTCGGGCGCCGAGCAGTACTTC. Its translation: CASSFSGTSGAEQYF.

The V gene is TRBV4-1, the J gene TRBJ1-1, with D possibly TRBD1 on 6 matching bases. Trimming removed 4 bases at V and 2 bases at J, with 14 bases between. Germline V CDR1 and CDR2: MGHRA, YSYEKL. The CDR3 covers 15 residues. The DNA of the CDR3 is TGCGCCAGCAGCCTAAGGAACAGGGCCAACACTGAAGCTTTCTTT. Translation: CASSLRNRANTEAFF.

The rearrangement links TRBV30 to TRBJ2-1, with 10 positions matching TRBD2. The trim removed 2 bases at V and 8 bases at J, leaving 6 bases unmatched. Germline V gene sequence: CDR1 GTSNPN, CDR2 SVGIG (reference sequence). This CDR3 comprises 14 residues. CDR3: CAWSLSGGADEQFF. The CDR3 nucleotides are TGTGCCTGGAGTTTGAGCGGGGGGGCCGATGAGCAGTTCTTC.

The chain joins TRBV5-1 to TRBJ2-1, with no clear D. Germline CDR1 SGHRS, CDR2 YFSETQ. This CDR3 is 11 amino acids long. Trimming left V 4 bases short and J 4 bases short, with 3 bases between. Here the CDR3 reads CASSVYNEQFF. Written as DNA, the CDR3 is TGCGCCAGCAGCGTTTACAATGAGCAGTTCTTC.

This clone occurred once. The chain combines TRBV7-5 with TRBJ2-7. TRBV7-5 is recorded as a pseudogene. This CDR3 contains 15 residues. The CDR3: CASSPTGRYSYEQYF. For the CDR3, the DNA is TGTGCCAGCAGCCCGACGGGACGGTACTCCTACGAGCAGTACTTC.

This chain uses TRBV27 with TRBJ2-2; no reliable D call. The CDR3 covers 15 residues. Trimming removed 2 bases from V and 2 bases from J, with 9 bases in between. The germline CDR1 and CDR2 sequences are MNHEY and SMNVEV (reference sequence). CDR3 bases: TGTGCCAGCAGTTTACGTCGCGGAAACACCGGGGAGCTGTTTTTT. Protein: CASSLRRGNTGELFF.

This chain links TRBV9 with TRBJ2-3, with D maybe TRBD1 (5 bases). Trimming shortened V by 0 bases and J by 6 bases, and 11 bases separated the two germline ends. CDR1 and CDR2 from the germline V gene are SGDLS and YYNGEE. The CDR3 runs to 14 residues. As DNA, the CDR3 is TGTGCCAGCAGCGTAGGTCGTGGGGCCGATACGCAGTATTTT. Encoded protein: CASSVGRGADTQYF.

The chain is built from TRBV30 and TRBJ2-7; tentative D call: TRBD1 (6 bases). Per germline, CDR1 GTSNPN and CDR2 SVGIG (reference sequence). The CDR3 has 12 residues. Trimming stripped 3 bases from V and 7 bases from J, with 13 bases between. This CDR3 reads CAWSRTASEQYF. DNA of the CDR3: TGTGCCTGGAGCCGGACAGCCTCTGAGCAGTACTTC.

This clone is a singleton in its sample. The chain employs TRBV28 and TRBJ2-4; D uncertain. Germline CDR1 reads MDHEN; CDR2 reads SYDVKM. The CDR3 spans 13 residues. V was cut by 6 bases and J by 3 bases, with 9 bases left in between. For the CDR3, the DNA is TGTGCCAGCAGCTTTCCGGGCAAAAACATTCAGTACTTC. It yields the protein CASSFPGKNIQYF.

The V call is TRBV7-9, the J call TRBJ1-1, with D uncertain. CDR1 SEHNR and CDR2 FQNEAQ come from the germline V gene (reference sequence). The CDR3 loop spans 12 amino acids. V lost 5 bases and J 8 bases, leaving 12 bases between the germline ends. CDR3 sequence reads: CASSLRTDEAFF. The CDR3 coding sequence is TGTGCCAGCAGCCTTAGGACGGACGAAGCTTTCTTT.

Concerning this clone: The sample carries other DNA sequences with the same CDR3. The J gene is TRBJ2-7, the V gene TRBV7-6; 9 bases fit TRBD1. This CDR3 region has 14 residues. The V and J ends lost 5 bases and 4 bases, in that order; junction bases with no gene match: 6. Germline CDR1 reads SGHVS; CDR2 reads FNYEAQ. CDR3 DNA sequence: TGTGCCAGCAGCCCCGGGACAGGGTCGTACGAGCAGTACTTC. Encoded protein: CASSPGTGSYEQYF.

The chain joins TRBV7-6 to TRBJ2-7; tentatively, D is TRBD1 or TRBD2 (5 bases each). Germline CDR1 is SGHVS and CDR2 is FNYEAQ. There are 16 residues in the CDR3. Deletions cut 5 bases from V and 2 bases from J, with 19 bases between. DNA of the CDR3: TGTGCCAGCAGCGCAGAGCCCGGGACGACCACCTACGAGCAGTACTTC. As protein: CASSAEPGTTTYEQYF.

The rearrangement uses TRBV7-9 and TRBJ2-3, with no clear D. This CDR3 spans 11 amino acids. Deletions cut 4 bases from V and 6 bases from J, with 5 bases between. CDR1 and CDR2 (germline): SEHNR, FQNEAQ (reference sequence). The CDR3 DNA reads TGTGCCAGCAGCTCGGAGGATACGCAGTATTTT. Translation gives CASSSEDTQYF.

The V call is TRBV5-1, the J call TRBJ2-3; 8 bases match TRBD2. The V gene's germline CDR1 is SGHRS and CDR2 YFSETQ. Germline trimming cut 7 bases from V and 2 bases from J; bases unmatched to any gene: 12. This CDR3 contains 16 residues. CDR3: CASAKYGLANTDTQYF. Here the CDR3 DNA reads TGCGCCAGCGCGAAATACGGACTAGCAAACACAGATACGCAGTATTTT. Full variable domain (remainder filled in from reference TRBV5-1 and TRBJ2-3): KAGVTQTPRYLIKTRGQQVTLSCSPISGHRSVSWYQQTPGQGLQFLFEYFSETQRNKGNFPGRFSGRQFSNSRSEMNVSTLELGDSALYLCASAKYGLANTDTQYFGPGTRLTVL.

This chain connects TRBV5-1 to TRBJ2-5, with D possibly matching TRBD1 (6 bases). V was pared by 4 bases and J by 7 bases, with 14 bases between. The germline V gene encodes CDR1 SGHRS and CDR2 YFSETQ. The CDR3 has 13 residues. For the CDR3, the DNA is TGCGCCAGCAGCCGCACAGGGTACGGGACCCAGTACTTC. As protein: CASSRTGYGTQYF.

In its sample, this clone was seen once. V usage is TRBV7-4 and J usage is TRBJ2-2; TRBD2 agrees at 12 bases. The CDR3 loop spans 17 amino acids. Germline V gene sequence: CDR1 SGHVT, CDR2 SQSDAQ. J gave up 5 bases and V 5 bases, and 9 bases lay outside the gene matches. DNA of the CDR3: TGTGCCAGCAGCGGACTAGCGGGACAACCTCAAACCGGGGAGCTGTTTTTT. The encoded protein is CASSGLAGQPQTGELFF. The full variable domain, with the rest looked up from reference TRBV7-4 and TRBJ2-2, is GAGVSQSPRYKVAKRGRDVALRCDSISGHVTLYWYRQTLGQGSEVLTYSQSDAQRDKSGRPSGRFSAERPERSVSTLKIQRTEQGDSAVYLCASSGLAGQPQTGELFFGEGSRLTVL.

This clone was seen a single time. J is TRBJ1-5 and V is TRBV9, with TRBD1 matching over 7 bases. Per germline, CDR1 SGDLS and CDR2 YYNGEE. The CDR3 runs to 15 residues. The trim removed 3 bases at V and 1 base at J, leaving 4 bases unmatched. CDR3 nucleotides: TGTGCCAGCAGCGCGGGAGGGGGCAGCAATCAGCCCCAGCATTTT. Its translation: CASSAGGGSNQPQHF.

Turning to this clone: One end of the junction fails to match germline, which may point to a read error. V usage is TRBV10-3 and J usage is TRBJ2-6; D gene unclear. Germline V gene lookup returns CDR1 ENHRY and CDR2 SYGVKD. The CDR3 has 16 residues. The CDR3 region is CASSYSYPPGANVLTF. DNA of the CDR3: TGTGCCAGCAGTTACTCGTACCCGCCTGGGGCCAACGTCCTGACTTTC.

This clone occurred once. The chain has TRBV6-5 and TRBJ2-1, with D hard to call. The ends were cut back, 6 bases at V and 4 bases at J, with 4 bases in the middle. The CDR3 runs to 11 residues. CDR1 MNHEY and CDR2 SVGAGI come from the germline V gene. CDR3 loop: CASRRYNEQFF. CDR3 nucleotide sequence: TGTGCCAGCAGGCGATACAATGAGCAGTTCTTC.